This passage covers 10 T cell receptor beta chains from one sample sequenced in a study of blood T cells in healthy people across ages. PCR was performed a second time for 7 to 11 cycles using a sample-barcoded 5' primer and a J-beta primer mix. TCRdb fed the 5' RACE reads into MiXCR, producing one record per CDR3 protein. The sample records around 520,000 distinct CDR3 sequences, approximately 26% being singletons. This same sample was also part of a study on T cells of mothers and their children.

The sample comprised blood. The receptors come from a boy aged 2 to 9 in good health.

In its sample, this clonotype was seen a few times. V is TRBV12-3 or TRBV12-4 and J is TRBJ1-4, with D possibly matching TRBD1 (5 bases). The CDR3 has 14 amino acids. Trimming took off 6 bases at V and 8 bases at J, with 16 bases between the two ends. The CDR3, as DNA: TGTGCCAGCAGCCCAGGGTTCGTGGACGAAAAACTGTTTTTT. Translating gives CASSPGFVDEKLFF.

The CDR3 DNA reads as TGTGCCGCCGGGTCTCCGGGCACCTACGAGCAGTACTTC. Its protein is CAAGSPGTYEQYF. The chain is built from TRBV6-5 and TRBJ2-7; D is undetermined. The CDR3 consists of 13 residues. Germline CDR1 and CDR2: MNHEY and SVGAGI. V lost 11 bases and J 2 bases, leaving 16 bases between the germline ends.

In this sample, this clonotype turned up a few times. This chain's CDR3 is CASSQGTRGGADTQYF. For the CDR3, the DNA is TGTGCCAGCAGCCAAGGGACGCGGGGGGGCGCAGATACGCAGTATTTT. The chain carries TRBV3-1 and TRBJ2-3, with 9 bases that match TRBD2. The CDR3 covers 16 residues. Looked up from germline, CDR1 is LGHDT and CDR2 is YNNKEL (reference sequence). J lost 4 bases, V lost 1 base, and 6 bases had no gene match.

The chain links TRBV9 to TRBJ2-2; TRBD1 agrees at 9 bases. With V trimmed by 3 bases and J by 9 bases, 3 bases remained unmatched. Germline CDR1 and CDR2: SGDLS and YYNGEE. CDR3 length: 13 amino acids. The CDR3 sequence: CASSDRGLRELFF. CDR3 in DNA: TGTGCCAGCAGCGACAGGGGGCTGAGGGAGCTGTTTTTT.

V and J are TRBV12-3 or TRBV12-4 and TRBJ1-1; 11 positions match TRBD1. The CDR3 consists of 14 residues. Losses at the gene ends were 5 bases for V and 5 bases for J; bases not matched to a gene: 4. The CDR3 sequence is CASSADRGRTEAFF. CDR3 DNA sequence: TGTGCCAGCAGTGCGGACAGGGGGCGAACTGAAGCTTTCTTT.

The J gene is TRBJ2-7, the V gene TRBV6-5; 9 bases fit TRBD1. The CDR3 consists of 14 residues. V trimming: 2 bases; J trimming: 3 bases; junction bases outside the gene matches: 2. The germline V gene encodes CDR1 MNHEY and CDR2 SVGAGI. CDR3 sequence (DNA): TGTGCCAGCAGTTACGGGACAGGGATCTACGAGCAGTACTTC. Residues: CASSYGTGIYEQYF.

The chain links TRBV7-2 to TRBJ2-7; 12 nucleotides match TRBD2. The CDR3 is made up of 14 amino acids. CDR1 and CDR2 (germline): SGHTA, FQGNSA. The trim removed 4 bases at V and 9 bases at J, leaving 7 bases unmatched. The CDR3 reads CASSSRTSGVGQYF. In DNA, the CDR3 is TGTGCCAGCAGCTCCCGGACTAGCGGGGTCGGGCAGTACTTC.

V gene TRBV20-1 combines with J gene TRBJ2-3; 7 bases map to TRBD1. The junction had 13 bases not matched to a gene; V was cut back by 6 bases and J by 7 bases. From germline, CDR1 is DFQATT and CDR2 SNEGSKA (reference sequence). This CDR3 region has 14 residues. The CDR3 coding sequence is TGCAGTGCGGAAGACAGGGACATAGGCAATACGCAGTATTTT. As protein: CSAEDRDIGNTQYF.

This clonotype appeared a few times. J is TRBJ2-5 and V is TRBV7-9; D is ambiguous. The DNA end is more similar to TRBJ2-7, so the J call may be wrong. CDR1 and CDR2 from the germline V gene are SEHNR and FQNEAQ (reference sequence). The CDR3 has 15 residues. CDR3 DNA: TGTGCCAGCACCTCCGCAGGCAGAGCCCTCTACGAGCAGTACTTC. This sequence encodes CASTSAGRALYEQYF.

The sample holds a few counts of this clonotype. The chain uses TRBV12-3 or TRBV12-4 and TRBJ2-4; 10 bases map to TRBD1. V was clipped by 8 bases and J by 6 bases; unmatched bases: 7. The CDR3 sequence is 14 residues long. The CDR3 DNA is TGTGCCAGCGGGGGGACAGGGGCAAGAAACATTCAGTACTTC. Encoded protein: CASGGTGARNIQYF.